This T cell receptor beta chain was identified during a study of blood T cell repertoires in COVID-19 (dated by TCRdb to the early 2020s). Some background on the complete study: Collaborator samples came from the United States, Italy and Spain and covered acute and convalescent phases of COVID-19. The material from the prospective study consisted of cDNA or gDNA derived from T cells, B-cell-depleted T cells, or PBMCs. The dataset comprised deeply sampled blood TCRbeta repertoires from subjects exposed to, actively infected with, or recovered from COVID-19. A freely available public database, intended as a resource for researchers studying the immune response to SARS-CoV-2, is where the repertoires were released. The samples were drawn from the first 160 participants of the ongoing ImmuneRACE study and from 1,254 subjects provided by 6 global collaborators. Nearly every sample came with metadata listing a de-identified subject ID, COVID-19 status, age in years and sex. Where HLA class I and class II types were available, the types were taken from metadata supplied by the sample provider, not from assay-based typing. Points the paper makes about the study in general: Clinical and demographic metadata were provided uncurated, with the amount varying by source and participant.

The immunoSEQ Assay, a bias-controlled multiplex PCR, was used to amplify TCRbeta CDR3 regions from genomic DNA. The published analysis was carried out like this. Within the assay, amplification of reference gene primers was used to estimate how many nucleated cells each sample contained. Sequence reads were collapsed and filtered to measure the absolute abundance of every unique TCRbeta CDR3 rearrangement. For each sample, productive Simpson clonality was calculated by taking the square root of Simpson's diversity index across productive rearrangements. Entries here come from immuneACCESS through TCRdb and include only in-frame sequences with V and J called. Some clones fail to appear in such tables; in the studies checked, an unresolved V gene covers under half of the shortfall, and the cause of the remainder is unknown. The V and J calls and clone size are taken from that table; D and trimming were inferred from the DNA. This sample is represented by approximately 100,000 clones; 70% to 80% of them were singletons. The ten biggest clones cover 6.2% of the sample.

One collaborating source in Seattle enrolled patients while the patients were actively infected and followed the patients over time throughout the course of disease. Collaborating institutions collected whole blood in K2EDTA tubes following their own protocols. For TCRbeta analysis, collaborators shipped samples as frozen whole blood, isolated PBMCs, or DNA extracted from either of those sample types. Per the germline V gene, LGHNA is the CDR1 and YSLEER is the CDR2. V sheds 1 base and J sheds 2 bases, leaving 9 bases between their ends. There are 15 amino acids in the CDR3, from cysteine to phenylalanine inclusive. The read is trimmed to its CDR3 DNA, 45 bases read in frame from base 1. Only a few counts were recorded for this clone. Its antigen is still unknown. One base away there is no much larger clone; base qualities are not given.

The rearranged segments are TRBV4-3 and TRBJ2-1; there is no confident call for the D gene. The clonotype comes from a man at least 80 years old with COVID-19, enrolled during active disease. The sample taken for sequencing was peripheral blood. CDR3 reads: CASSQVIDTYNEQFF. The DNA sequence follows: TGCGCCAGCAGCCAAGTTATAGACACCTACAATGAGCAGTTCTTC.